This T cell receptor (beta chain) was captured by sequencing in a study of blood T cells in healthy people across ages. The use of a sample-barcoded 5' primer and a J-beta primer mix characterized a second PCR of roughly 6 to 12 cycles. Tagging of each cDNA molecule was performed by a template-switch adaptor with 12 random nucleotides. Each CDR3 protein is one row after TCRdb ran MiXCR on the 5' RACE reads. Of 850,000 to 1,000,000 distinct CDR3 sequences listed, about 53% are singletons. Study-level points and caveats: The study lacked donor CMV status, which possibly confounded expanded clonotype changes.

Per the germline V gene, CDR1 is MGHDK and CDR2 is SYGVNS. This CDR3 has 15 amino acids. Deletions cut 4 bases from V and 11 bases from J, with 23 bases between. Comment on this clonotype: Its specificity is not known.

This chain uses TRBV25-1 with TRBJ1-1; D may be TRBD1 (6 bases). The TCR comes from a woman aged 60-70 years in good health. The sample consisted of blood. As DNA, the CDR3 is TGTGCCAGCAGTGTTTCGGGACACCCAAGCCTGCGGGCTTTCTTT. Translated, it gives CASSVSGHPSLRAFF. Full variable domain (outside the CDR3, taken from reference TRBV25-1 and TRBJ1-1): EADIYQTPRYLVIGTGKKITLECSQTMGHDKMYWYQQDPGMELHLIHYSYGVNSTEKGDLSSESTVSRIRTEHFPLTLESARPSHTSQYLCASSVSGHPSLRAFFGQGTRLTVV.